Listed below are T cell receptor beta chains from one sample, sequenced in a study of shared clonotypes between healthy human individuals. Clones were read by immunoSEQ multiplex PCR, and TCRdb kept only the in-frame ones, dropping some. The table has roughly 2.5 million clones, more than 80% seen once; the top ten hold around 0.14%. The sample comprised naive CD4+ T cells sorted from blood. These receptors all come from a man aged 18 to 30 in good health. The CDR3 runs from the conserved cysteine through the conserved F or W. Each record gives: CDR3 DNA, CDR3 protein, V gene, J gene, clone size, D gene. The D gene is left open where the match is weak. Where a row states a size, it is once, few, many or the class of an expanded clone; other rows omit it.

cdr3_nt: TGTGCCAGCTCCAGGGGGGACTATGGCTACACCTTC; cdr3_aa: CASSRGDYGYTF; v_call: TRBV6-5; j_call: TRBJ1-2; clone_size: once; d_call: TRBD1
cdr3_nt: TGTGCCAGCAGCGTCGTGGAGACTAATGAAAAACTGTTTTTT; cdr3_aa: CASSVVETNEKLFF; v_call: TRBV5-6; j_call: TRBJ1-4; clone_size: -; d_call: -
cdr3_nt: TGCGCCAGCAGCTTGGGCCGACAGGGGGCTGGTGAGCAGTACTTC; cdr3_aa: CASSLGRQGAGEQYF; v_call: TRBV5-1; j_call: TRBJ2-7; clone_size: -; d_call: TRBD1
cdr3_nt: TGCGCCAGCAGAAAAGATACGCAGTATTTT; cdr3_aa: CASRKDTQYF; v_call: TRBV10-1; j_call: TRBJ2-3; clone_size: -; d_call: -
cdr3_nt: TGTGCCAGCAGCCAAGAGAGGGGGCACAAGAGCGAAGAGACCCAGTACTTC; cdr3_aa: CASSQERGHKSEETQYF; v_call: TRBV14; j_call: TRBJ2-5; clone_size: -; d_call: TRBD1
cdr3_nt: TGTGCCATCAGTGAGTCTGGGGGGGCCGTAGAGACCCAGTACTTC; cdr3_aa: CAISESGGAVETQYF; v_call: TRBV10-3; j_call: TRBJ2-5; clone_size: -; d_call: -
cdr3_nt: TGTGCCAGCAGCTTAGAGGACGGACCCTACGAGCAGTACTTC; cdr3_aa: CASSLEDGPYEQYF; v_call: TRBV7-9; j_call: TRBJ2-7; clone_size: -; d_call: -
cdr3_nt: TGTGCCAGCCAGACAGGGTTTAGCAATCAGCCCCAGCATTTT; cdr3_aa: CASQTGFSNQPQHF; v_call: TRBV28; j_call: TRBJ1-5; clone_size: few; d_call: TRBD1
cdr3_nt: TGTGCCAGCAGTTACAACCGCTGGGCATTTCAAGAGACCCAGTACTTC; cdr3_aa: CASSYNRWAFQETQYF; v_call: TRBV6-6; j_call: TRBJ2-5; clone_size: -; d_call: -
cdr3_nt: TGTGCCAGCAGTTACTCGGGGGTCAGGGGATCCTACGAGCAGTACTTC; cdr3_aa: CASSYSGVRGSYEQYF; v_call: TRBV6-5; j_call: TRBJ2-7; clone_size: -; d_call: -
cdr3_nt: TGCGCCAGCAGCTTGGCTGGTCGGACAGGGAGCTCCTACGAGCAGTACTTC; cdr3_aa: CASSLAGRTGSSYEQYF; v_call: TRBV5-1; j_call: TRBJ2-7; clone_size: -; d_call: TRBD1
cdr3_nt: TGTGCCTGGACAAGGGATTCCCAGAGCTACGAGCAGTACTTC; cdr3_aa: CAWTRDSQSYEQYF; v_call: TRBV30; j_call: TRBJ2-7; clone_size: -; d_call: -
cdr3_nt: TGTGCCAGTAGTATCGCTGGCTCCCCGGCAGGGTCTAGCAATCAGCCCCAGCATTTT; cdr3_aa: CASSIAGSPAGSSNQPQHF; v_call: TRBV19; j_call: TRBJ1-5; clone_size: -; d_call: -
cdr3_nt: TGTGCCACCAGGAGGTCCCTAGACACTGAAGCTTTCTTT; cdr3_aa: CATRRSLDTEAFF; v_call: TRBV15; j_call: TRBJ1-1; clone_size: -; d_call: -
cdr3_nt: TGTGCCAGTCAAAAGAGAAACGCCTACAATGAGCAGTTCTTC; cdr3_aa: CASQKRNAYNEQFF; v_call: TRBV19; j_call: TRBJ2-1; clone_size: -; d_call: -
cdr3_nt: TGCGCCAGCAGCTTAGATACAGGAACTGAAGCTTTCTTT; cdr3_aa: CASSLDTGTEAFF; v_call: TRBV5-1; j_call: TRBJ1-1; clone_size: -; d_call: -
cdr3_nt: TGTGCCAGCAGTTCATCACCGGGACAGTCAATGAGGAAACTGTTTTTT; cdr3_aa: CASSSSPGQSMRKLFF; v_call: TRBV6-5; j_call: TRBJ1-4; clone_size: -; d_call: TRBD1
cdr3_nt: TGTGCCAGCTCACCACCGGGGGTTACTGAGCAGTTCTTC; cdr3_aa: CASSPPGVTEQFF; v_call: TRBV18; j_call: TRBJ2-1; clone_size: -; d_call: -
cdr3_nt: TGCGCCAGCAGCTCTGGACGGGGAAGTAATGAAAAACTGTTTTTT; cdr3_aa: CASSSGRGSNEKLFF; v_call: TRBV5-1; j_call: TRBJ1-4; clone_size: -; d_call: -
cdr3_nt: TGTGCCAGCAGTTTACAGGACTACGAGCAGTACTTC; cdr3_aa: CASSLQDYEQYF; v_call: TRBV2; j_call: TRBJ2-7; clone_size: -; d_call: -
cdr3_nt: TGTGCCAGCAGCTCTCGGGAGCTGCGGGGGAACACTGAAGCTTTCTTT; cdr3_aa: CASSSRELRGNTEAFF; v_call: TRBV7-2; j_call: TRBJ1-1; clone_size: -; d_call: -
cdr3_nt: TGTGCCAGCAGTCAAGCGGGGGGGCCCAGGGAGACCCAGTACTTC; cdr3_aa: CASSQAGGPRETQYF; v_call: TRBV9; j_call: TRBJ2-5; clone_size: -; d_call: TRBD2
cdr3_nt: TGTGCCAGCAGTTCGCAGGGGTGGGCCTACGAGCAGTACTTC; cdr3_aa: CASSSQGWAYEQYF; v_call: TRBV27; j_call: TRBJ2-7; clone_size: -; d_call: -
cdr3_nt: TGTGCCAGCAGTGGAGCTTGGGGGGGACGAACTGAAGCTTTCTTT; cdr3_aa: CASSGAWGGRTEAFF; v_call: TRBV25-1; j_call: TRBJ1-1; clone_size: -; d_call: -